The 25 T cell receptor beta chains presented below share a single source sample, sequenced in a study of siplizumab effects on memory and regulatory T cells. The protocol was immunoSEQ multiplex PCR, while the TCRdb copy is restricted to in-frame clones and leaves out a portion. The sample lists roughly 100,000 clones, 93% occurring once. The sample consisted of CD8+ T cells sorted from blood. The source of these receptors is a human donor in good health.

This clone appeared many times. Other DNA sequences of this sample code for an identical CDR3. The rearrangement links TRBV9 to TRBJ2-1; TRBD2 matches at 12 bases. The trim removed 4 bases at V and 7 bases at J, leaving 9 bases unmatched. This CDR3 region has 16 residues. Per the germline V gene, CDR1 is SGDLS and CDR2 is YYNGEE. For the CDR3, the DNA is TGTGCCAGCAGCTCTCGGACTAGCGGGACCCGAAATGAGCAGTTCTTC. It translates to CASSSRTSGTRNEQFF.

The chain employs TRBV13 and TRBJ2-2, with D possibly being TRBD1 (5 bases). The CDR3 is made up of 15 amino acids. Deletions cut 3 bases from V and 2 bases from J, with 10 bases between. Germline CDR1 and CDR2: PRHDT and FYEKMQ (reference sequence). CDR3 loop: CASSFGRENTGELFF. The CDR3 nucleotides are TGTGCCAGCAGCTTCGGCAGGGAAAACACCGGGGAGCTGTTTTTT.

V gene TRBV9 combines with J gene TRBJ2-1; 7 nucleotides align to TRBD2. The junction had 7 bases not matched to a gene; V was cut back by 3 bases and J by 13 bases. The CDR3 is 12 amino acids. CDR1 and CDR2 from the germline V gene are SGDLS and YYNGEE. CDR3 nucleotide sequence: TGTGCCAGCAGCGGGACTAGTTCAAAACAGTTCTTC. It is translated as CASSGTSSKQFF.

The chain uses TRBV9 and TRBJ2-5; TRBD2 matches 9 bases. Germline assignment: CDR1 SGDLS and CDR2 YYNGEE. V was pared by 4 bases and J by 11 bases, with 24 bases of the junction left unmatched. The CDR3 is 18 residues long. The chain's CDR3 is CASSTPGGSGRYGTSQYF. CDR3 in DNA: TGTGCCAGCAGCACCCCGGGGGGTAGCGGGAGATATGGGACCTCGCAGTACTTC.

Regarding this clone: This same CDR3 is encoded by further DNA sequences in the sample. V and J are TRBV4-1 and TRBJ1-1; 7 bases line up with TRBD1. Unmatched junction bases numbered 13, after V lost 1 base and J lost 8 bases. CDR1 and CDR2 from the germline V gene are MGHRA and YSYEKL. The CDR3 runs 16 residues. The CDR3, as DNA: TGCGCCAGCAGCCAAGTCTCCTACCCACAGGGGACAGAAGCTTTCTTT. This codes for CASSQVSYPQGTEAFF.

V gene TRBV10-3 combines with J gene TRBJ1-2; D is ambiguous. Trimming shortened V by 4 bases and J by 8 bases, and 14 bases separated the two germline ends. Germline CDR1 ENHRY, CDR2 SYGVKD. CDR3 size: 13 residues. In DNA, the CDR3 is TGTGCCATCAGTGCCGATCGGACGGGAGGCTACACCTTC. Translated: CAISADRTGGYTF.

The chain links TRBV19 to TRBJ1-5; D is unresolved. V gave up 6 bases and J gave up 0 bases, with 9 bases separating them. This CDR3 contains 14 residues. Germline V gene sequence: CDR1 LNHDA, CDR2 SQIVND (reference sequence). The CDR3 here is CASRADYSNQPQHF. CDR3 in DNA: TGTGCCAGTAGAGCGGATTATAGCAATCAGCCCCAGCATTTT.

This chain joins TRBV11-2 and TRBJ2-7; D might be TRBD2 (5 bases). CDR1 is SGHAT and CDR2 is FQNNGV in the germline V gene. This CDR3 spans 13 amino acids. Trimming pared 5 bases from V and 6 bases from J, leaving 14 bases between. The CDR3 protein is CASSIASTGEQYF. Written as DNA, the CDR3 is TGTGCCAGCAGCATTGCTAGCACGGGCGAGCAGTACTTC.

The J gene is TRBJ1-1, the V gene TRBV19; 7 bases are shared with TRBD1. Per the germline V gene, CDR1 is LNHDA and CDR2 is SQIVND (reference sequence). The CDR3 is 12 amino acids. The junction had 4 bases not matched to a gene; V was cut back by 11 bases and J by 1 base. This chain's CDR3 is CAARTGNTEAFF. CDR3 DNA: TGTGCCGCAAGGACAGGGAACACTGAAGCTTTCTTT.

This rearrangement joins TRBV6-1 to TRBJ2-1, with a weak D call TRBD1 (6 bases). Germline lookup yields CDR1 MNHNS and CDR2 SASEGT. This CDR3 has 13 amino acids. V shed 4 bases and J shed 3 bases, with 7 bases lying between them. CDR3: CASSGTDYNEQFF. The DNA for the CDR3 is TGTGCCAGCAGTGGGACAGACTACAATGAGCAGTTCTTC.

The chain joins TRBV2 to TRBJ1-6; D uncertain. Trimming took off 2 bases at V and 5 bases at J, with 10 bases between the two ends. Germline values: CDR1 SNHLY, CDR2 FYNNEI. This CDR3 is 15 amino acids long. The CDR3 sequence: CASSEFWSDNSPLHF. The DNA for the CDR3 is TGTGCCAGCAGTGAATTTTGGTCAGATAATTCACCCCTCCACTTT.

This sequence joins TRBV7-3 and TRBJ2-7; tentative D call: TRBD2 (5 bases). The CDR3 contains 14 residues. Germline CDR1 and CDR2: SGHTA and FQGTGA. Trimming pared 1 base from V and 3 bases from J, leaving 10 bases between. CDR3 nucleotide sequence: TGTGCCAGCAGCTTAATGGACGGGGACTACGAGCAGTACTTC. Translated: CASSLMDGDYEQYF. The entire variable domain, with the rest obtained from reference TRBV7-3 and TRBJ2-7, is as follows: GAGVSQTPSNKVTEKGKYVELRCDPISGHTALYWYRQSLGQGPEFLIYFQGTGAADDSGLPNDRFFAVRPEGSVSTLKIQRTERGDSAVYLCASSLMDGDYEQYFGPGTRLTVT.

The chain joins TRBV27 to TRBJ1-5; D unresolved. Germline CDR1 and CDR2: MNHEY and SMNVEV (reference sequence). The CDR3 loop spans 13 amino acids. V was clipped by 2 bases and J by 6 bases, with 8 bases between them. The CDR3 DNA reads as TGTGCCAGCAGTTTAGGAGGAAGTCAGCCCCAGCATTTT. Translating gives CASSLGGSQPQHF.

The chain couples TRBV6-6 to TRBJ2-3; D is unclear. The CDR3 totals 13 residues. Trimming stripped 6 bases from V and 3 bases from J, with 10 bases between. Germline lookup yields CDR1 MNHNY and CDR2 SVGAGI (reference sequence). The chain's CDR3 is CASRRSETDTQYF. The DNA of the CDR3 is TGTGCCAGCAGGCGGAGCGAGACAGATACGCAGTATTTT.

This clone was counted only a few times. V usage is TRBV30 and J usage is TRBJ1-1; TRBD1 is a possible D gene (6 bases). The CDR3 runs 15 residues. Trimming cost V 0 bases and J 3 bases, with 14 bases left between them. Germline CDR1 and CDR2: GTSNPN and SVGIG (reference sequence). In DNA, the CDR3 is TGTGCCTGGAGTGTTCTTGGGGGCGCCTACACTGAAGCTTTCTTT. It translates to CAWSVLGGAYTEAFF.

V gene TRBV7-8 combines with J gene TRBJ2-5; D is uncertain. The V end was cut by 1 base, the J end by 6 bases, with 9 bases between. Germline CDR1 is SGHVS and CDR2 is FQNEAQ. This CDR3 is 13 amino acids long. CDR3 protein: CASSLVGSQTQYF. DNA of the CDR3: TGTGCCAGCAGCTTAGTAGGGTCGCAGACCCAGTACTTC.

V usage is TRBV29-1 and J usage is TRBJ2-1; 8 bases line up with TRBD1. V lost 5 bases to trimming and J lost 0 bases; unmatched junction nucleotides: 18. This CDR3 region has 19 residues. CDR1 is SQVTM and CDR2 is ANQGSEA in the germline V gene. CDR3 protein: CSVFRGQGPPRRSYNEQFF. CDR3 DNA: TGCAGCGTTTTCAGGGGGCAGGGCCCCCCTCGTCGCTCCTACAATGAGCAGTTCTTC.

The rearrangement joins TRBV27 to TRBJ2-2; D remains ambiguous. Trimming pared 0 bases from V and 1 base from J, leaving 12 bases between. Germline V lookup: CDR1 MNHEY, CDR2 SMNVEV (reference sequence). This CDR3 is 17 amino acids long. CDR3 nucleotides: TGTGCCAGCAGTTTATCGATCCTATCCGGGAACACCGGGGAGCTGTTTTTT. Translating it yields CASSLSILSGNTGELFF.

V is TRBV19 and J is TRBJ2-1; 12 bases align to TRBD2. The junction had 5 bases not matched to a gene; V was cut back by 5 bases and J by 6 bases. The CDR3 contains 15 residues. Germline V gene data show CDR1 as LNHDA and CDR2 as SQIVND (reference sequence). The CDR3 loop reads CASSASGRASNEQFF. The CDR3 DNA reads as TGTGCCAGTAGTGCTAGCGGGAGGGCCAGCAATGAGCAGTTCTTC.

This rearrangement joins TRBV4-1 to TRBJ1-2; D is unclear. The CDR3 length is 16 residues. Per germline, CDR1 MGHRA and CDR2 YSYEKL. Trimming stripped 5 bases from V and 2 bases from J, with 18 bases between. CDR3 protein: CASSENPGTVNYGYTF. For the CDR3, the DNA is TGCGCCAGCAGCGAAAACCCGGGAACGGTCAACTATGGCTACACCTTC.

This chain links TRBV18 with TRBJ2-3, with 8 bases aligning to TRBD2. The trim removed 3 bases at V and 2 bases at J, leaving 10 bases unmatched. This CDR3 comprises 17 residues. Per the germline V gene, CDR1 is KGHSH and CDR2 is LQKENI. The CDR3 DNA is TGTGCCAGCTCACCGGTCAAACGGGAGGGCCTCACAGATACGCAGTATTTT. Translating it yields CASSPVKREGLTDTQYF.

The CDR3 spells CASSLLETSVNTGELFF. In DNA, the CDR3 is TGTGCCAGCAGCTTGTTAGAGACTAGCGTCAACACCGGGGAGCTGTTTTTT. The chain links TRBV5-5 to TRBJ2-2, with 8 bases matching TRBD2. V gave up 1 base and J gave up 2 bases; unmatched junction bases: 7. CDR3 size: 17 residues. CDR1 and CDR2 (germline): SGHKS, YYEKEE (reference sequence).

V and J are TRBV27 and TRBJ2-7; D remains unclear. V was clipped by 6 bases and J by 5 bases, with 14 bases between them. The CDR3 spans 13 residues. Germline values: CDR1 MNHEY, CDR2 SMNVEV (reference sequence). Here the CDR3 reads CASSYQTADEQYF. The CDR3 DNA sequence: TGTGCCAGCAGCTATCAGACGGCAGACGAGCAGTACTTC.

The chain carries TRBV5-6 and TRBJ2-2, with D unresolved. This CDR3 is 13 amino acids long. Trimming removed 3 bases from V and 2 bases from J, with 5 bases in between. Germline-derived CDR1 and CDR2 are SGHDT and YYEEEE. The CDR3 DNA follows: TGTGCCAGCAGCTACGGCAACACCGGGGAGCTGTTTTTT. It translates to CASSYGNTGELFF.

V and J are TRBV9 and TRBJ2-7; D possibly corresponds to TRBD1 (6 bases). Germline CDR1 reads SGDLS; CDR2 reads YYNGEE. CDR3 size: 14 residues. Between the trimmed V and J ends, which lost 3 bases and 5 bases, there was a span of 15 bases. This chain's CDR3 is CASSAYRADDEQYF. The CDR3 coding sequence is TGTGCCAGCAGCGCGTACAGGGCTGACGACGAGCAGTACTTC.